The following is a T cell receptor (beta chain) sequence with its context. These data come from a study of blood T cell repertoires in COVID-19. Under the authors' procedure: Researchers report that nucleated cell counts were estimated from reference gene primer amplification. TCRdb keeps only in-frame clones here, not all; method: immunoSEQ multiplex PCR. V and J calls and clone size are copied from that table; D and trimming were computed from the DNA. The sample carries 200,000 to 250,000 clones, around 86% recorded once. Germline V gives CDR1 ENHRY, CDR2 SYGVKD. V was pared by 8 bases and J by 7 bases, with 0 bases of the junction left unmatched. CDR3 length equals 13 residues.

The specimen sequenced was peripheral blood. The genes are TRBV10-3 and TRBJ2-1; TRBD2 matches at 15 bases. The TCR was taken from a woman older than 75 with COVID-19, enrolled during active disease. The CDR3: CAIGTSGGNEQFF. CDR3 bases: TGTGCCATCGGGACTAGCGGGGGGAATGAGCAGTTCTTC.